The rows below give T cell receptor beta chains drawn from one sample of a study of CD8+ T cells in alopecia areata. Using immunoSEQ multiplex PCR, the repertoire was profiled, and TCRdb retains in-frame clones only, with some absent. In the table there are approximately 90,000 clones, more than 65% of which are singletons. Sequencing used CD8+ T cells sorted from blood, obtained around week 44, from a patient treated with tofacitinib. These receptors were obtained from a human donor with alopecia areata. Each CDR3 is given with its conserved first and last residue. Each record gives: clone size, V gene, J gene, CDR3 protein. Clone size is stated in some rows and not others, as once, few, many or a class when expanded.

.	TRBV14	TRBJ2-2	CASSPQVTTGELFF
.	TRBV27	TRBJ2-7	CASSLSTAEPYEQYF
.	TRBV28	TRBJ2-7	CASTPTGWYEQYF
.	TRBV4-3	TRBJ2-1	CASSQVGLNSYNEQFF
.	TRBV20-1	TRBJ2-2	CSARETGELFF
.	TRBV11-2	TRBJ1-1	CASSWPGQGGTEAFF
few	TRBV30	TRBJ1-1	CAWSFGPGTEAFF
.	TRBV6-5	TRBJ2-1	CASGPQRRDNEQFF
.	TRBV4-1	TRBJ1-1	CASSHVVDETEAFF
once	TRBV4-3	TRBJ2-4	CASSQDRAGLAKNIQYF
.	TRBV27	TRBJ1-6	CASSWLSSYNSPLHF
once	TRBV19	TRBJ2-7	CASSRSQGAHEQYF
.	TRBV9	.	CASSVEARAYEQYF
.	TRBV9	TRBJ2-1	CASSEGTGPYNEQFF
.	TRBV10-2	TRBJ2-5	CASSDRGPEGTQYF
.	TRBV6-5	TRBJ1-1	CASNRAQTQNTEAFF
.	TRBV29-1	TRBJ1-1	CSVEYGTEAFF
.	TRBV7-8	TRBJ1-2	CASSLGQGLNGYTF
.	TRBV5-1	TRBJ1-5	CASSLGESNQPQHF
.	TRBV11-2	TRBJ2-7	CASSKGSSGSQQYF
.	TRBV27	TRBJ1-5	CASSFLSAHNQPQHF
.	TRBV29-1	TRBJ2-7	CSAAGGTTYEQYF
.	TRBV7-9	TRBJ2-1	CASSLGDPSYNEQFF
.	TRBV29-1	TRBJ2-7	CSVEFSGGPTHEQYF
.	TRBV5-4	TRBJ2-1	CASSLLTGYNEQFF
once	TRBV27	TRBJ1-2	CASSPGTGSYGYTF
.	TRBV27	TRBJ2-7	CASSPQTGLTQQYF
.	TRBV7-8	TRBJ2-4	CASSATGFLGIQYF
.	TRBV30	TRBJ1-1	CAWSVQGHTEAFF